Listed here is a single TCR beta chain. The data originate from a study of T-cell memory formation after mild COVID-19. V shed 3 bases and J 0 bases; nucleotides not matched to a gene: 2. In germline, CDR1 is SNHLY, CDR2 FYNNEI. This CDR3 contains 16 residues. Using its own MiXCR run on the 5' RACE reads, TCRdb lists one record per CDR3 protein. The sample lists about 600,000 distinct CDR3 sequences, about a fifth seen once, with about 8.4% in the top ten. The specimen was PBMCs or a T cell subset sorted from them (not recorded which). This rearrangement joins TRBV2 to TRBJ1-6, with 7 positions matching TRBD1. The clonotype was recovered from an adult woman who had mild COVID-19 (a few samples of this study predate the infection). Cell type and time point are not known. DNA of the CDR3: TGTGCCAGCAGTGACTCAGGGGGCTCCTATAATTCACCCCTCCACTTT. Encoded protein: CASSDSGGSYNSPLHF.